These 19 T cell receptor beta chains originate from one sample sequenced in a study of T cells in Graves' hyperthyroidism and ophthalmopathy. The investigators amplified TCR beta CDR3 regions from RNA transcripts. Carried out on the TCR CDR3, a first-round RT-PCR used the HTBI primer set. A single record per CDR3 protein comes from TCRdb applying MiXCR to the multiplex PCR reads. The table has roughly 660,000 distinct CDR3 sequences, around 15% seen once. Sequenced input: blood. Receptors originate from a man aged 50 to 59 with Graves' hyperthyroidism.

The rearrangement links TRBV6-2 or TRBV6-3 to TRBJ1-2, with no clear D. V was clipped by 6 bases and J by 8 bases, with 16 bases between them. Germline loops: CDR1 MNHEY, CDR2 SVGEGT. The CDR3 is 13 amino acids. CDR3 sequence: CASSLLPPGGYTF. In DNA form, the CDR3 reads TGTGCCAGCAGCCTCCTTCCGCCTGGGGGCTACACCTTC.

The chain links TRBV19 to TRBJ2-1; TRBD1 agrees at 9 bases. The V and J ends lost 10 bases and 6 bases, in that order; junction bases with no gene match: 16. The CDR3 loop spans 16 amino acids. CDR1 is LNHDA and CDR2 is SQIVND in the germline V gene (reference sequence). The CDR3: CATVLTRGQGFNEQFF. CDR3 in DNA: TGTGCCACTGTCCTCACGAGGGGACAGGGCTTCAATGAGCAGTTCTTC.

The chain is built from TRBV9 and TRBJ1-3; 8 positions match TRBD1. Germline V CDR1 and CDR2: SGDLS, YYNGEE. The CDR3 is 15 amino acids. V trimming: 3 bases; J trimming: 2 bases; junction bases outside the gene matches: 4. CDR3: CASSDQQGAGNTIYF. The DNA of the CDR3 is TGTGCCAGCAGCGACCAACAGGGGGCTGGAAACACCATATATTTT.

This clonotype was recorded at least ten times. V and J are TRBV7-8 and TRBJ2-7; the match to TRBD2 covers 14 bases. From germline, CDR1 is SGHVS and CDR2 FQNEAQ. The CDR3 is 15 residues long. V dropped 5 bases and J dropped 5; count of bases not matched to a gene: 5. CDR3 bases: TGTGCCAGCAGCCCCGGGACTAGCGGGGGCCACGAGCAGTACTTC. Translation gives CASSPGTSGGHEQYF. Full variable domain (outside the CDR3, taken from reference TRBV7-8 and TRBJ2-7): GAGVSQSPRYKVAKRGQDVALRCDPISGHVSLFWYQQALGQGPEFLTYFQNEAQLDKSGLPSDRFFAERPEGSVSTLKIQRTQQEDSAVYLCASSPGTSGGHEQYFGPGTRLTVT.

There are a few counts of this clonotype. The J gene is TRBJ2-3, the V gene TRBV7-2; tentative D call: TRBD2 (6 bases). With 1 base removed from V and 1 base from J, the gap between germline ends came to 18 bases. The CDR3 totals 18 residues. Germline V gene lookup returns CDR1 SGHTA and CDR2 FQGNSA. The CDR3 DNA reads TGTGCCAGCAGCTTAGTAATAAGGTGGGAGGCGGGCACAGATACGCAGTATTTT. Its protein product is CASSLVIRWEAGTDTQYF.

In its sample, this clonotype was seen many times. The chain couples TRBV30 to TRBJ1-5, with a possible D match to TRBD1 (5 bases). This CDR3 region has 14 residues. From germline, CDR1 is GTSNPN and CDR2 SVGIG (reference sequence). V was pared by 0 bases and J by 6 bases, with 12 bases between. The CDR3, as DNA: TGTGCCTGGAGTGTGCCGGCAGGGAGTCAGCCCCAGCATTTT. Encoded protein: CAWSVPAGSQPQHF. Based on the CDR3 plus reference TRBV30 and TRBJ1-5, the full variable domain is SQTIHQWPATLVQPVGSPLSLECTVEGTSNPNLYWYRQAAGRGLQLLFYSVGIGQISSEVPQNLSASRPQDRQFILSSKKLLLSDSGFYLCAWSVPAGSQPQHFGDGTRLSIL.

This clonotype was found many times. The chain recombines TRBV11-2 with TRBJ2-7, with D tentatively TRBD1 (6 bases). From germline, CDR1 is SGHAT and CDR2 FQNNGV. The CDR3 loop spans 14 amino acids. V was cut by 4 bases and J by 0 bases, with 10 bases left in between. CDR3 bases: TGTGCCAGCAGCTCCGACAGGTACTCCTACGAGCAGTACTTC. Amino acids: CASSSDRYSYEQYF.

This clonotype was counted at least ten times. V usage is TRBV10-3 and J usage is TRBJ2-7; D is possibly TRBD2 (6 bases). Germline lookup yields CDR1 ENHRY and CDR2 SYGVKD. Trimming pared 7 bases from V and 4 bases from J, leaving 20 bases between. CDR3 length: 15 residues. The CDR3 DNA follows: TGTGCCATCACGAACACTAGCTCGTTACCTTACGAGCAGTACTTC. Translated, it gives CAITNTSSLPYEQYF.

The rearrangement joins TRBV29-1 to TRBJ2-7; 13 bases line up with TRBD2. Losses at the gene ends were 0 bases for V and 0 bases for J; bases not matched to a gene: 8. The germline gives CDR1 SQVTM, CDR2 ANQGSEA. The CDR3 consists of 18 residues. The CDR3 coding sequence is TGCAGCGTTGAAGATCCCGGACTAGCGGGAGTGAGCTCCTACGAGCAGTACTTC. Translated, it gives CSVEDPGLAGVSSYEQYF.

This clonotype has at least ten counts. This chain uses TRBV11-2 with TRBJ2-2; no clear D gene. The germline V gene encodes CDR1 SGHAT and CDR2 FQNNGV. The V end was cut by 0 bases, the J end by 0 bases, with 5 bases between. The CDR3 spans 15 residues. The CDR3 DNA reads as TGTGCCAGCAGCTTAGAAGGCCCGAACACCGGGGAGCTGTTTTTT. As protein: CASSLEGPNTGELFF.

This clonotype was seen at least ten times. The V gene is TRBV12-3 or TRBV12-4, the J gene TRBJ2-3, with 8 bases matching TRBD1. The CDR3 loop spans 15 amino acids. Germline trimming cut 6 bases from V and 2 bases from J; bases unmatched to any gene: 7. Here the CDR3 reads CASRYRGEYTDTQYF. For the CDR3, the DNA is TGTGCCAGCAGATACAGGGGGGAGTACACAGATACGCAGTATTTT.

This chain connects TRBV5-1 to TRBJ2-1; 8 bases map to TRBD2. The CDR3 spans 16 residues. Germline-derived CDR1 and CDR2 are SGHRS and YFSETQ. Trimming took 1 base from V and 3 from J; bases not matched to a gene: 6. CDR3 in DNA: TGCGCCAGCAGCTTGTCGACTAGCGAGTTCTACAATGAGCAGTTCTTC. This encodes CASSLSTSEFYNEQFF.

The rearrangement links TRBV5-4 to TRBJ2-7; 8 bases match TRBD2. The end of the DNA is better explained by TRBJ2-1, so the J call may be wrong. This CDR3 has 14 amino acids. CDR1 is SGHNT and CDR2 is YYREEE in the germline V gene (reference sequence). The CDR3 reads CASSQLAGGDEQFF. The CDR3, as DNA: TGTGCCAGCAGCCAGCTCGCGGGAGGAGACGAGCAGTTCTTC.

Ten or more counts support this clonotype. This chain links TRBV7-9 with TRBJ2-1; TRBD2 matches at 13 bases. The CDR3 runs 16 residues. With V trimmed by 6 bases and J by 9 bases, 11 bases remained unmatched. Germline CDR1 reads SEHNR; CDR2 reads FQNEAQ (reference sequence). CDR3 protein: CASSPRPGLAGSEQFF. The CDR3 coding sequence is TGTGCCAGCAGTCCCCGGCCGGGACTAGCGGGAAGTGAGCAGTTCTTC.

This clonotype was counted between two and nine times. Just one base apart from a much larger clone, this may be a read error. V and J are TRBV12-3 or TRBV12-4 and TRBJ2-5; TRBD1 aligns across 10 bases. The CDR3 is 14 amino acids. The ends lost 6 bases at V and 5 bases at J; junction bases unmatched: 6. The CDR3, as DNA: TGTGCCAGCAGGGGACAGGGGATAGTGGAGACCCAGTACTTC. It codes for CASRGQGIVETQYF.

Many counts were recorded for this clonotype. The chain joins TRBV6-5 to TRBJ2-2; either TRBD1 or TRBD2 may supply D (5 bases each). The CDR3 is made up of 15 amino acids. Trimming removed 2 bases from V and 5 bases from J, with 12 bases in between. CDR1 is MNHEY, CDR2 SVGAGI, per germline. In nucleotides, the CDR3 is TGTGCCAGCAGTTACGGGGGAGTATTGACCGGGGAGCTGTTTTTT. Protein sequence: CASSYGGVLTGELFF.

Many counts were recorded for this clonotype. CDR3 sequence (DNA): TGTGCCAGCAGTGATGTAGGTTGGGATAGCAATCAGCCCCAGCATTTT. This sequence encodes CASSDVGWDSNQPQHF. The V gene is TRBV2, the J gene TRBJ1-5; D call uncertain. V lost 3 bases to trimming and J lost 0 bases, with 12 bases between them. Germline CDR1 SNHLY, CDR2 FYNNEI. The CDR3 is 16 amino acids.

A few counts support this clonotype. This chain joins TRBV6-2 or TRBV6-3 and TRBJ2-7, with 9 bases fitting TRBD1. CDR1 is MNHEY and CDR2 is SVGEGT in the germline V gene. V shed 0 bases and J 5 bases; nucleotides not matched to a gene: 8. This CDR3 has 16 residues. Here the CDR3 reads CASSYSSGQGQHEQYF. CDR3 sequence (DNA): TGTGCCAGCAGTTACTCGTCGGGACAGGGACAACACGAGCAGTACTTC.

V is TRBV5-1 and J is TRBJ2-7; the match to TRBD1 covers 9 bases. The J segment lost 7 bases and the V segment lost 0 bases, leaving 20 bases of the junction unmatched. In germline, CDR1 is SGHRS, CDR2 YFSETQ. The CDR3 totals 19 residues. Here the CDR3 reads CASSLDPPGTGLGRGEQYF. CDR3 bases: TGCGCCAGCAGCTTGGACCCGCCGGGGACAGGGTTGGGTAGGGGGGAGCAGTACTTC.